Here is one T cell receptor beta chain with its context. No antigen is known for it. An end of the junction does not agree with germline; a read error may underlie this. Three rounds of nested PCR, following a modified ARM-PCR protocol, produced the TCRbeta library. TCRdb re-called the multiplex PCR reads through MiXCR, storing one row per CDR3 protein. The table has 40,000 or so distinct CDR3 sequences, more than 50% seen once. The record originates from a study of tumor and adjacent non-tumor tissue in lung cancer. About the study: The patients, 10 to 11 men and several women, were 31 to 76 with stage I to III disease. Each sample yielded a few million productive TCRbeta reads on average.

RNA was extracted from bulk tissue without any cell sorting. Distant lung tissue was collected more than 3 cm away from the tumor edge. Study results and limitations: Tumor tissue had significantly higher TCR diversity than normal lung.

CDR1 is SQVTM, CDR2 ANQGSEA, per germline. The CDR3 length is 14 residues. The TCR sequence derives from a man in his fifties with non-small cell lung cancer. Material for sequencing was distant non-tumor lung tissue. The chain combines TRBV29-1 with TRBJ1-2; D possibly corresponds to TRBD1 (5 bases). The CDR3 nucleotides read TGCGGCGTTGCCCCGTGGGGCAGCCGCCGTGACTACACCTTC. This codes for CGVAPWGSRRDYTF.